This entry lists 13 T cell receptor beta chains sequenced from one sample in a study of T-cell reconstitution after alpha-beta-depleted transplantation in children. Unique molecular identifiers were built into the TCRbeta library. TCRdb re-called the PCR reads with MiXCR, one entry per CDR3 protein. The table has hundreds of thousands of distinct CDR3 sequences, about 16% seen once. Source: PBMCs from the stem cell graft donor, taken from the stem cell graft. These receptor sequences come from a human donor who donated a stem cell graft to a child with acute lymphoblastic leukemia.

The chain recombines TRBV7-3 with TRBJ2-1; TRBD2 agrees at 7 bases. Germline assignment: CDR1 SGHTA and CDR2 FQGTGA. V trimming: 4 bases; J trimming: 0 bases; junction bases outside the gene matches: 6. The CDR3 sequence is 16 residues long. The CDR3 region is CASSSDGGSSYNEQFF. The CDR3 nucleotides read TGTGCCAGCAGCTCGGACGGCGGGAGCTCCTACAATGAGCAGTTCTTC.

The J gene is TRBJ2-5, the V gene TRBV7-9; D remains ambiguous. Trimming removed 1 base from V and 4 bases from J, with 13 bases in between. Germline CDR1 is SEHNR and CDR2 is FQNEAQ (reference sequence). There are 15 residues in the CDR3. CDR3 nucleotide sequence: TGTGCCAGCAGCTTAGGAGCCACCGCAAGAGAGACCCAGTACTTC. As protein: CASSLGATARETQYF.

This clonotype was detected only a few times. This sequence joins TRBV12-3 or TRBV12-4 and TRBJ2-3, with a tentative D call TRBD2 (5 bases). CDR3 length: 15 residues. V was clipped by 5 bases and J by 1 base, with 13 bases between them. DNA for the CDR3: TGTGCCAGCAGTCTCCGCGGTAGCGGCACAGATACGCAGTATTTT. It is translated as CASSLRGSGTDTQYF.

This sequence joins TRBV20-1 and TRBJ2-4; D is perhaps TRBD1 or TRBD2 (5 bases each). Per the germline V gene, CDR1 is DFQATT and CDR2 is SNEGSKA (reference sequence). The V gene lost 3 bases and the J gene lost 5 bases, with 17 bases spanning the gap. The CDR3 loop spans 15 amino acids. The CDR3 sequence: CSASFTGTPENIQYF. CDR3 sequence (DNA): TGCAGTGCTAGTTTTACCGGGACCCCGGAAAACATTCAGTACTTC.

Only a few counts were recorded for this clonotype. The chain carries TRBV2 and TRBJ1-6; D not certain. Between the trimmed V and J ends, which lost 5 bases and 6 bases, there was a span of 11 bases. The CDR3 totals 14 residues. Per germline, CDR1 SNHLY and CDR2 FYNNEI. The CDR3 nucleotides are TGTGCCAGCAGTTCCGAGGCCACTAATTCACCCCTCCACTTT. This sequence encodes CASSSEATNSPLHF.

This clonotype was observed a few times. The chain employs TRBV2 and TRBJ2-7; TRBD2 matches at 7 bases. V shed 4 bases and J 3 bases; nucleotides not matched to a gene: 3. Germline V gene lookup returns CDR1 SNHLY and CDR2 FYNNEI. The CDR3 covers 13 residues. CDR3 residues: CASSASGGYEQYF. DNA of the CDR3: TGTGCCAGCAGTGCTAGCGGCGGCTACGAGCAGTACTTC.

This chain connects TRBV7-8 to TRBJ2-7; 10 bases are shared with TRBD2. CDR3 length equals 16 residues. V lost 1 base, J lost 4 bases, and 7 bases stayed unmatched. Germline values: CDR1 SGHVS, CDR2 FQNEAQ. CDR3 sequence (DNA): TGTGCCAGCAGCTTAGGCCCTAGCGGGAGCTTGTACGAGCAGTACTTC. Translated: CASSLGPSGSLYEQYF.

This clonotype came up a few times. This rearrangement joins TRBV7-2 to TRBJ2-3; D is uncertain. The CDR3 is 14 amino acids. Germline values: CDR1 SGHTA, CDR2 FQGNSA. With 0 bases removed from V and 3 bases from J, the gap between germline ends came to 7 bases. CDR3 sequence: CASSLAIGTDTQYF. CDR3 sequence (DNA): TGTGCCAGCAGCTTAGCTATTGGGACAGATACGCAGTATTTT.

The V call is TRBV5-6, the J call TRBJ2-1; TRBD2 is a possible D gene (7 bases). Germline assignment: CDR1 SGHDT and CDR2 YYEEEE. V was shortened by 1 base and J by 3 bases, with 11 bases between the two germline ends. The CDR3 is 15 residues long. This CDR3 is CASSLSGGLYNEQFF. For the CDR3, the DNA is TGTGCCAGCAGCTTGTCCGGGGGGCTCTACAATGAGCAGTTCTTC.

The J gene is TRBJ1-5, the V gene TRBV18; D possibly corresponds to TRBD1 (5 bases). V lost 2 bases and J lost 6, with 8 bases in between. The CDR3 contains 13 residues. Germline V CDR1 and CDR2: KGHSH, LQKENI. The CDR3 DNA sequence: TGTGCCAGCTCACCAACGGGGACTCAGCCCCAGCATTTT. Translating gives CASSPTGTQPQHF.

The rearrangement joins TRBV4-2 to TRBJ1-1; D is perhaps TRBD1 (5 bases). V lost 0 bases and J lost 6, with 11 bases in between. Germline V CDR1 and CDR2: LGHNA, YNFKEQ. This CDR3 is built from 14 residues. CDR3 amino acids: CASSQDRWDSEAFF. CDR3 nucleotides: TGTGCCAGCAGCCAAGATCGGTGGGACTCTGAAGCTTTCTTT.

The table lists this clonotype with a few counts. CDR3 region: CASSLTRLAGGREQYF. In DNA, the CDR3 is TGTGCCAGCAGCTTAACGCGACTAGCGGGAGGGCGGGAGCAGTACTTC. J is TRBJ2-7 and V is TRBV7-3, with 14 bases fitting TRBD2. CDR3 length equals 16 residues. CDR1 is SGHTA, CDR2 FQGTGA, per germline. Trimming took 0 bases from V and 7 from J; bases not matched to a gene: 5.

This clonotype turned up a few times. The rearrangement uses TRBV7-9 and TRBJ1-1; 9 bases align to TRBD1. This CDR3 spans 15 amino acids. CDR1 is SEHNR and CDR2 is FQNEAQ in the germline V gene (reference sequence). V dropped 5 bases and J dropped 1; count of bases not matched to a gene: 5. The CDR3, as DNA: TGTGCCAGCAGCATAAGGACAGGGGAGAACACTGAAGCTTTCTTT. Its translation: CASSIRTGENTEAFF.